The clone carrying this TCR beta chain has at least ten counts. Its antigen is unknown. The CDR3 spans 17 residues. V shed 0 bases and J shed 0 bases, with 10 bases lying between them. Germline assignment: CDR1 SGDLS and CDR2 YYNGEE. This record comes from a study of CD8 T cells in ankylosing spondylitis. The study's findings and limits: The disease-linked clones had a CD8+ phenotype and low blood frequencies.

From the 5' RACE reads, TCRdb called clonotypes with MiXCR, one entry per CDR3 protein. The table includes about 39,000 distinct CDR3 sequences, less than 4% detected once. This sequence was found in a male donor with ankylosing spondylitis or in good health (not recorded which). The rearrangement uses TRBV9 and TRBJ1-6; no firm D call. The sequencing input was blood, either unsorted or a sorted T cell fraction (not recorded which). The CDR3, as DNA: TGTGCCAGCAGCGTAGAACTGGACCCCTCCTATAATTCACCCCTCCACTTT. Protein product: CASSVELDPSYNSPLHF.